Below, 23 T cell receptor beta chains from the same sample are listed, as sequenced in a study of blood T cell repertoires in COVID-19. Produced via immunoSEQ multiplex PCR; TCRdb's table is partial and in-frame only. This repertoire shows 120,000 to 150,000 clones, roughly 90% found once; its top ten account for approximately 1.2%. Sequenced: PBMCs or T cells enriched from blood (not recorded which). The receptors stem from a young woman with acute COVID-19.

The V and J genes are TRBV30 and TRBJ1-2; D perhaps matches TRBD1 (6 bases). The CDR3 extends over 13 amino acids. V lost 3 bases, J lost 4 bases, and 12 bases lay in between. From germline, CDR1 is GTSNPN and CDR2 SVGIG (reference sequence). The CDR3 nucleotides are TGTGCCTGGAGCACCGGGACACCCTATGGCTACACCTTC. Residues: CAWSTGTPYGYTF.

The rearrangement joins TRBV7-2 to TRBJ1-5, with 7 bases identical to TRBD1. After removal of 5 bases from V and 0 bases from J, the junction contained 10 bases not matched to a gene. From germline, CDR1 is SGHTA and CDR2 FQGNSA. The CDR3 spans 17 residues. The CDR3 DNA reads TGTGCCAGCAGCCAACTACCGGGACAGCTTAGCAATCAGCCCCAGCATTTT. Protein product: CASSQLPGQLSNQPQHF. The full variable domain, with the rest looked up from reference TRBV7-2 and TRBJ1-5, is GAGVSQSPSNKVTEKGKDVELRCDPISGHTALYWYRQSLGQGLEFLIYFQGNSAPDKSGLPSDRFSAERTGGSVSTLTIQRTQQEDSAVYLCASSQLPGQLSNQPQHFGDGTRLSIL.

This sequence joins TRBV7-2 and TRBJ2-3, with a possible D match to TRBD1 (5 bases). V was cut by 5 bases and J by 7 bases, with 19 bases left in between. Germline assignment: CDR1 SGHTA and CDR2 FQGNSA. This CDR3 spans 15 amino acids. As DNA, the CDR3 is TGTGCCAGCAGCCCTTTTAAGGGGAACTTAAATACGCAGTATTTT. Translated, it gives CASSPFKGNLNTQYF. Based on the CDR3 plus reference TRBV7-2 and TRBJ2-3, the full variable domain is GAGVSQSPSNKVTEKGKDVELRCDPISGHTALYWYRQSLGQGLEFLIYFQGNSAPDKSGLPSDRFSAERTGGSVSTLTIQRTQQEDSAVYLCASSPFKGNLNTQYFGPGTRLTVL.

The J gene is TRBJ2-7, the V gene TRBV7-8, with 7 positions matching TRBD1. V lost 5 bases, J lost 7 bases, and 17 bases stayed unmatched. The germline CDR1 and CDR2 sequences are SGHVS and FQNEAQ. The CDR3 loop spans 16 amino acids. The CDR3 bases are TGTGCCAGCAGCCCAGGGGGACCCGAGGCGGTCACAGAGCAGTACTTC. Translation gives CASSPGGPEAVTEQYF.

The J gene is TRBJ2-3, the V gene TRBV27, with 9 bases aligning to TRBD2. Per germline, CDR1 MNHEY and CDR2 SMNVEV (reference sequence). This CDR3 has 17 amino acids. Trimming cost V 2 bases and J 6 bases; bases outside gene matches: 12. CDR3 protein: CASSLAPWGREGDTQYF. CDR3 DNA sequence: TGTGCCAGCAGTTTAGCCCCATGGGGGCGGGAGGGCGATACGCAGTATTTT.

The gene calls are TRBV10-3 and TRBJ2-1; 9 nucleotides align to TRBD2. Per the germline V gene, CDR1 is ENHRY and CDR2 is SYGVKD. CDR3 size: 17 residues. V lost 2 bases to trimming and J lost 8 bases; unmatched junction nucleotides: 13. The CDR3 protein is CAISEPGPSGKGDEQFF. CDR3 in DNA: TGTGCCATCAGTGAGCCAGGTCCTAGCGGGAAGGGAGATGAGCAGTTCTTC.

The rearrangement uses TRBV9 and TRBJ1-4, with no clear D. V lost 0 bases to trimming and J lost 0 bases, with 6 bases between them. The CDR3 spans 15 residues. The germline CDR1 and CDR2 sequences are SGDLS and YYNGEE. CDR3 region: CASSVGQATNEKLFF. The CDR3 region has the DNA TGTGCCAGCAGCGTAGGGCAGGCAACTAATGAAAAACTGTTTTTT.

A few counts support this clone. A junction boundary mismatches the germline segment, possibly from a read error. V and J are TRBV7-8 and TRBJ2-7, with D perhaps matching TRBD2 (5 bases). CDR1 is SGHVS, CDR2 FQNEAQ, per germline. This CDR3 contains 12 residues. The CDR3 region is CASSRERGNPQF. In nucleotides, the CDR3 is TGTGCCAGCAGCCGTGAACGGGGTAATCCGCAGTTC.

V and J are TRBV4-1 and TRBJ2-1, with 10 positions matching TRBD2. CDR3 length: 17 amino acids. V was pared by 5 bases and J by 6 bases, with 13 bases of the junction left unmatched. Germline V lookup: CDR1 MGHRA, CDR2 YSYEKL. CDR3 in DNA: TGCGCCAGCAGCTTATCCTCTAGCGGGAGTTTCCCCAATGAGCAGTTCTTC. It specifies CASSLSSSGSFPNEQFF.

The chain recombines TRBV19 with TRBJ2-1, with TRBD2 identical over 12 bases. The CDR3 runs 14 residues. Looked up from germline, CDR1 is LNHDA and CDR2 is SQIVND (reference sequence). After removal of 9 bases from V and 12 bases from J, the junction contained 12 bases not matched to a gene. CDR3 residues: CASRPGLAGQRQFF. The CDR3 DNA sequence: TGTGCCAGCAGACCGGGACTAGCGGGCCAGCGGCAGTTCTTC.

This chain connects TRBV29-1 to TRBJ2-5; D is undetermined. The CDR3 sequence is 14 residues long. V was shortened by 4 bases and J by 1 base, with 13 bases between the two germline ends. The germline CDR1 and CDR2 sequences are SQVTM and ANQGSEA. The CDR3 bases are TGCAGCGTTGGGAGCAAGGTAACCCAAGAGACCCAGTACTTC. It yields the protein CSVGSKVTQETQYF. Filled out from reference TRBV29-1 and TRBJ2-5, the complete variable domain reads SAVISQKPSRDICQRGTSLTIQCQVDSQVTMMFWYRQQPGQSLTLIATANQGSEATYESGFVIDKFPISRPNLTFSTLTVSNMSPEDSSIYLCSVGSKVTQETQYFGPGTRLLVL.

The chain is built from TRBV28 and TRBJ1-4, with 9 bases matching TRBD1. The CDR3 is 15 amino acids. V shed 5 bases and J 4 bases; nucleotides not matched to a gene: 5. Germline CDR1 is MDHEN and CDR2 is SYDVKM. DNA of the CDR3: TGTGCCAGCAGTCTTACAGGGGGCAGTAATGAAAAACTGTTTTTT. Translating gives CASSLTGGSNEKLFF.

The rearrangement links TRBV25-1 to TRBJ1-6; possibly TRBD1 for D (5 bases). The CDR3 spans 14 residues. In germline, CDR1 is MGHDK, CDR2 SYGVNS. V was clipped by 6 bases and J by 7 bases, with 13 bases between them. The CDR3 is CASSKGLVNSPLHF. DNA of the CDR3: TGTGCCAGCAGCAAGGGACTCGTAAATTCACCCCTCCACTTT.

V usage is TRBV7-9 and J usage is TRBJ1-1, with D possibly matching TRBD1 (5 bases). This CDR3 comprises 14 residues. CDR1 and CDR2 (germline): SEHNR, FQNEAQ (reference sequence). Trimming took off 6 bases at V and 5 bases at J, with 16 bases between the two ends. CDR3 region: CASSSTATETEAFF. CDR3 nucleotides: TGTGCCAGCAGTTCGACAGCGACCGAAACTGAAGCTTTCTTT.

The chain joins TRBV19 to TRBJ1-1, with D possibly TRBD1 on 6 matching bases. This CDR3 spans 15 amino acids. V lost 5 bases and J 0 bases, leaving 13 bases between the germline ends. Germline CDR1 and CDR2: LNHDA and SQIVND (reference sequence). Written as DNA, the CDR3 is TGTGCCAGTAGTGGGGGGGGCGCATTGAACACTGAAGCTTTCTTT. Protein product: CASSGGGALNTEAFF.

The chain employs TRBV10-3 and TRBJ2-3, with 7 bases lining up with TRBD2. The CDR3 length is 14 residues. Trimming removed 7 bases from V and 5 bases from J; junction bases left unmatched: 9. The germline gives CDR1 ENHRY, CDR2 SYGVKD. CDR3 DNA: TGTGCCATCACAACTAGCGACTCAGGAGATACGCAGTATTTT. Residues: CAITTSDSGDTQYF.

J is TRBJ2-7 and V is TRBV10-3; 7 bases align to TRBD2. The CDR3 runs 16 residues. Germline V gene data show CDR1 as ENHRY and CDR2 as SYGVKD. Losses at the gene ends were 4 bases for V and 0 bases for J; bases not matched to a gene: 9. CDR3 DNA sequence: TGTGCCATCAGTGGGTCCAAAGCGGGACCCTCCTACGAGCAGTACTTC. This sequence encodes CAISGSKAGPSYEQYF.

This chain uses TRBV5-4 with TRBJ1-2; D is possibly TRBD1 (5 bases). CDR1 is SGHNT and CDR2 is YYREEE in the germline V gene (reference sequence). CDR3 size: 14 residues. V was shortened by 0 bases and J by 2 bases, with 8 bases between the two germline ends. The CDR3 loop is CASSLVGGNYGYTF. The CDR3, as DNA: TGTGCCAGCAGCTTGGTGGGGGGAAACTATGGCTACACCTTC.

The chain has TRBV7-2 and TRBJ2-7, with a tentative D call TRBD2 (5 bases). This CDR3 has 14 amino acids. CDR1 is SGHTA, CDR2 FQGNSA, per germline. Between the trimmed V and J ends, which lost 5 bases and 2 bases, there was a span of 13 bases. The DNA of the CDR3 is TGTGCCAGCAGCGGCAGCGGTGGCCCCTACGAGCAGTACTTC. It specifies CASSGSGGPYEQYF.

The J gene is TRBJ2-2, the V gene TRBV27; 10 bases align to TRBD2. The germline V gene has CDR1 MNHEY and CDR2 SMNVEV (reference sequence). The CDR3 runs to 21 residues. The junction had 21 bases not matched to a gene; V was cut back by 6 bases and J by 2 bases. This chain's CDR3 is CASSSPGLAGVLNANTGELFF. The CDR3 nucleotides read TGTGCCAGCAGCAGTCCGGGGCTAGCGGGAGTTCTCAACGCCAACACCGGGGAGCTGTTTTTT.

CDR3: CASSTPGQGASDTQYF. The CDR3 coding sequence is TGCGCCAGCAGTACTCCGGGACAGGGGGCGAGTGATACGCAGTATTTT. The chain is built from TRBV10-2 and TRBJ2-3, with 12 bases lining up with TRBD1. The CDR3 covers 16 residues. The trim removed 5 bases at V and 6 bases at J, leaving 9 bases unmatched. CDR1 WSHSY and CDR2 SAAADI come from the germline V gene.

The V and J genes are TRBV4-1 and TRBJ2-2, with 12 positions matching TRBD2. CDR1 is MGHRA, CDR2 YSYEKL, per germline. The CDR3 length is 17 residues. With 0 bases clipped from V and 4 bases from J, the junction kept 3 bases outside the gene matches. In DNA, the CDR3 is TGCGCCAGCAGCCAAGATGGACTAGCGGGATTCACCGGGGAGCTGTTTTTT. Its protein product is CASSQDGLAGFTGELFF.

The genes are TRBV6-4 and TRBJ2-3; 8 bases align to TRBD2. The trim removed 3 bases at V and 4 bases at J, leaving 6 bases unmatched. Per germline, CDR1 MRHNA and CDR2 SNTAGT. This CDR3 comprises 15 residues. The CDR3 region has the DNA TGTGCCAGCAGTGAAAAAGCGGGAGAGGCAGATACGCAGTATTTT. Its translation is CASSEKAGEADTQYF.